The clone carrying this T cell receptor beta chain was recorded at least ten times. This sample is drawn from a study of glioma-infiltrating T cells. Germline V gene lookup returns CDR1 MNHNS and CDR2 SASEGT. The ends lost 6 bases at V and 4 bases at J; junction bases unmatched: 8. This CDR3 contains 15 residues. Using RNA template, CDR3s of TCR alpha and beta were amplified with iRepertoire arm-PCR. TCRdb reprocessed the multiplex PCR reads with MiXCR, giving one entry per CDR3 protein. The sample carries some 93,000 distinct CDR3 sequences, around 37% recorded once. Input material: glioma tissue, nonneoplastic brain tissue, or PBMCs (not recorded which). The genes are TRBV6-1 and TRBJ2-3; 9 bases fit TRBD2. The receptor's source is a human donor with low-grade glioma or glioblastoma, undergoing nonglioma brain surgery, or in good health (not recorded which). The CDR3 region is CASRLSGLASDTQYF. The CDR3 DNA sequence: TGTGCCAGCAGACTTTCGGGACTAGCCTCAGATACGCAGTATTTT.